This entry lists 13 T cell receptor beta chains sequenced from one sample in a study of blood T cell repertoires in COVID-19. TCRdb's table, derived via immunoSEQ multiplex PCR, lists solely in-frame clones and lacks some. The sample consists of approximately 210,000 clones, approximately 81% of them appearing once. The specimen was PBMCs or T cells enriched from blood (not recorded which). The source is a woman in her fifties or sixties with acute COVID-19.

The table lists this clone with a count of one. The V call is TRBV25-1, the J call TRBJ2-3, with 7 bases identical to TRBD2. The V segment lost 5 bases and the J segment 1 base; nucleotides outside the gene matches: 12. In germline, CDR1 is MGHDK, CDR2 SYGVNS. The CDR3 loop spans 17 amino acids. This CDR3 reads CASSPRDWGGRTDTQYF. CDR3 nucleotide sequence: TGTGCCAGCAGTCCTCGAGACTGGGGGGGACGCACAGATACGCAGTATTTT.

The chain uses TRBV30 and TRBJ2-2; D uncertain. The germline gives CDR1 GTSNPN, CDR2 SVGIG (reference sequence). With 4 bases removed from V and 0 bases from J, the gap between germline ends came to 9 bases. The CDR3 has 14 residues. The chain's CDR3 is CAWTRLANTGELFF. CDR3 DNA: TGTGCCTGGACGAGACTCGCGAACACCGGGGAGCTGTTTTTT.

The chain couples TRBV28 to TRBJ2-7, with 9 bases fitting TRBD1. The ends lost 6 bases at V and 4 bases at J; junction bases unmatched: 7. Germline-derived CDR1 and CDR2 are MDHEN and SYDVKM. CDR3 length equals 14 residues. The CDR3 protein is CASRMTGGWYEQYF. The CDR3 DNA sequence: TGTGCCAGCAGGATGACAGGGGGTTGGTACGAGCAGTACTTC.

This chain links TRBV6-5 with TRBJ2-7; possibly TRBD1 for D (6 bases). The CDR3 is 14 amino acids. Germline V lookup: CDR1 MNHEY, CDR2 SVGAGI. V lost 6 bases to trimming and J lost 6 bases, with 18 bases between them. CDR3 nucleotide sequence: TGTGCCAGCAGGATTGGCCCGGGGACACTCGAGCAGTACTTC. Protein product: CASRIGPGTLEQYF.

The chain carries TRBV5-1 and TRBJ1-1; no clear D. Germline V lookup: CDR1 SGHRS, CDR2 YFSETQ. Trimming shortened V by 3 bases and J by 2 bases, and 11 bases separated the two germline ends. CDR3 length: 14 amino acids. The CDR3 nucleotides read TGCGCCAGCAGCTCTACCCACGGTAACACTGAAGCTTTCTTT. Translation gives CASSSTHGNTEAFF.

This clone turned up a few times. The V and J genes are TRBV2 and TRBJ2-3; 8 nucleotides align to TRBD2. The CDR3 has 13 amino acids. The junction had 2 bases not matched to a gene; V was cut back by 6 bases and J by 3 bases. CDR1 is SNHLY and CDR2 is FYNNEI in the germline V gene. CDR3 region: CASRPGGTDTQYF. The DNA of the CDR3 is TGTGCCAGCAGACCGGGAGGGACAGATACGCAGTATTTT.

The chain recombines TRBV10-3 with TRBJ2-7, with D hard to call. This CDR3 spans 13 amino acids. Deletions cut 8 bases from V and 1 base from J, with 12 bases between. Germline loops: CDR1 ENHRY, CDR2 SYGVKD. This CDR3 reads CAISWASSYEQYF. CDR3 bases: TGTGCCATCTCGTGGGCCTCTTCCTACGAGCAGTACTTC.

The chain combines TRBV6-4 with TRBJ1-5; D might be TRBD1 (5 bases). This CDR3 is 14 amino acids long. Germline V gives CDR1 MRHNA, CDR2 SNTAGT. Between the trimmed V and J ends, which lost 5 bases and 1 base, there was a span of 9 bases. The DNA for the CDR3 is TGTGCCAGCAGTCCAACAGGAAGCAATCAGCCCCAGCATTTT. Its translation is CASSPTGSNQPQHF.

V is TRBV18 and J is TRBJ1-1; D uncertain. This CDR3 comprises 13 residues. CDR1 is KGHSH, CDR2 LQKENI, per germline. V dropped 1 base and J dropped 6 bases, with 9 bases sitting between them. The CDR3 sequence is CASSPRTTAEAFF. Written as DNA, the CDR3 is TGTGCCAGCTCACCACGAACCACGGCTGAAGCTTTCTTT.

This chain uses TRBV2 with TRBJ2-1; 11 bases agree with TRBD1. Germline V gene data show CDR1 as SNHLY and CDR2 as FYNNEI. V lost 3 bases, J lost 7 bases, and 2 bases stayed unmatched. This CDR3 has 14 residues. CDR3 region: CASSEDRGLNEQFF. In DNA, the CDR3 is TGTGCCAGCAGTGAGGACAGGGGGCTTAATGAGCAGTTCTTC.

J is TRBJ1-1 and V is TRBV12-3 or TRBV12-4; the D is unclear. This CDR3 has 13 residues. With 6 bases removed from V and 0 bases from J, the gap between germline ends came to 8 bases. The CDR3 protein is CASSPIMNTEAFF. CDR3 DNA: TGTGCCAGCAGCCCTATAATGAACACTGAAGCTTTCTTT.

J is TRBJ2-3 and V is TRBV9, with 8 positions matching TRBD2. V shed 0 bases and J 4 bases; nucleotides not matched to a gene: 7. Per germline, CDR1 SGDLS and CDR2 YYNGEE. This CDR3 spans 16 amino acids. The CDR3 bases are TGTGCCAGCAGCGTAGATAGCGGGGTAAATTCAGATACGCAGTATTTT. Amino acid sequence: CASSVDSGVNSDTQYF.

The V gene is TRBV21-1, the J gene TRBJ2-3; no DNA check was done on the table's D call, TRBD1. TRBV21-1 is a pseudogene locus. This CDR3 is built from 15 residues. The CDR3 reads CASSKASLGPDTQYF. For the CDR3, the DNA is TGTGCCAGCAGCAAAGCGAGTTTGGGCCCAGATACGCAGTATTTT.